A single sample is the source of the 24 T cell receptor beta chains below, sequenced in a study of T-cell memory formation after mild COVID-19. MiXCR was run by TCRdb on the 5' RACE reads, yielding one entry per CDR3 protein. This sample has roughly 480,000 distinct CDR3 sequences, with approximately 25% found just once. The sequencing sample was made of PBMCs or a T cell subset sorted from them (not recorded which). All receptors derive from an adult woman who had mild COVID-19 (a few samples of this study predate the infection). Cell type and time point are not known.

The chain employs TRBV11-2 and TRBJ2-1; D not certain. Germline values: CDR1 SGHAT, CDR2 FQNNGV. The CDR3 covers 16 residues. The ends were cut back, 4 bases at V and 2 bases at J, with 15 bases in the middle. CDR3 loop: CASSSRIAKAYNEQFF. The CDR3, as DNA: TGTGCCAGCAGCTCACGAATCGCCAAGGCCTACAATGAGCAGTTCTTC.

This clonotype appeared a few times. The chain recombines TRBV12-3 or TRBV12-4 with TRBJ1-1; maybe TRBD1 (6 bases). There are 12 residues in the CDR3. The V and J ends lost 7 bases and 10 bases respectively, with 16 bases between them. The CDR3 loop reads CASNLQGAGAFF. For the CDR3, the DNA is TGTGCCAGCAACTTACAGGGTGCGGGAGCTTTCTTT.

This clonotype was seen a handful of times. V and J are TRBV20-1 and TRBJ2-7, with D unclear. The ends were cut back, 0 bases at V and 0 bases at J, with 6 bases in the middle. From germline, CDR1 is DFQATT and CDR2 SNEGSKA (reference sequence). The CDR3 is 13 amino acids. The CDR3 sequence: CSARDRNSYEQYF. CDR3 coding DNA: TGCAGTGCTAGAGACCGAAACTCCTACGAGCAGTACTTC.

The V call is TRBV5-4, the J call TRBJ1-1; maybe TRBD1 (5 bases). The V gene lost 4 bases and the J gene lost 0 bases, with 16 bases spanning the gap. Per the germline V gene, CDR1 is SGHNT and CDR2 is YYREEE (reference sequence). This CDR3 spans 16 amino acids. CDR3 sequence reads: CASSPGPGVLNTEAFF. The CDR3 DNA reads as TGTGCCAGCAGCCCCGGACCGGGGGTATTGAACACTGAAGCTTTCTTT.

The sample holds many counts of this clonotype. The rearrangement links TRBV12-3 or TRBV12-4 to TRBJ2-5; tentative D call: TRBD2 (6 bases). This CDR3 is built from 14 residues. The ends were cut back, 5 bases at V and 0 bases at J, with 10 bases in the middle. The CDR3 region is CASSPGANQETQYF. For the CDR3, the DNA is TGTGCCAGCAGTCCGGGAGCGAACCAAGAGACCCAGTACTTC.

This clonotype appeared once. The gene calls are TRBV20-1 and TRBJ1-1; D is undetermined. V lost 3 bases and J lost 8, with 13 bases in between. Germline V lookup: CDR1 DFQATT, CDR2 SNEGSKA (reference sequence). CDR3 length equals 12 residues. CDR3 DNA sequence: TGCAGTGCTAGGGACGGGTCACGGGAAGCTTTCTTT. Translating it yields CSARDGSREAFF.

The chain uses TRBV10-2 and TRBJ2-7, with D unresolved. CDR1 WSHSY and CDR2 SAAADI come from the germline V gene. CDR3 length equals 12 residues. Trimming left V 2 bases short and J 0 bases short, with 2 bases between. The CDR3 spells CASSEPSYEQYF. In DNA, the CDR3 is TGCGCCAGCAGTGAGCCCTCCTACGAGCAGTACTTC.

J is TRBJ2-7 and V is TRBV7-2; D is ambiguous. The germline V gene encodes CDR1 SGHTA and CDR2 FQGNSA. V lost 0 bases, J lost 7 bases, and 7 bases lay in between. The CDR3 consists of 12 residues. The CDR3 nucleotides are TGTGCCAGCAGCTTAGCCATCGGAGAGCAGTACTTC. Translation gives CASSLAIGEQYF.

Only a few counts were recorded for this clonotype. V usage is TRBV20-1 and J usage is TRBJ1-1, with D hard to call. V lost 2 bases, J lost 3 bases, and 7 bases lay in between. Germline lookup yields CDR1 DFQATT and CDR2 SNEGSKA (reference sequence). The CDR3 is 12 amino acids. The DNA of the CDR3 is TGCAGTGCTAGACCCGGGGACACTGAAGCTTTCTTT. The encoded protein is CSARPGDTEAFF.

CDR3 coding DNA: TGTGCCAGCAGCTTAGCGACTAGGGGAAGCCACGAGCAGTACTTC. Residues: CASSLATRGSHEQYF. V usage is TRBV7-9 and J usage is TRBJ2-7; D may be TRBD2 (6 bases). The V end lost 0 bases, the J end lost 5 bases, and 14 bases lay between the germline ends. The germline gives CDR1 SEHNR, CDR2 FQNEAQ (reference sequence). The CDR3 runs to 15 residues.

On this clonotype: This may arise from a read error, as a much more abundant clone is one base away. The V call is TRBV5-6, the J call TRBJ2-7; the match to TRBD2 covers 13 bases. After removal of 4 bases from V and 3 bases from J, the junction contained 1 base not matched to a gene. Per the germline V gene, CDR1 is SGHDT and CDR2 is YYEEEE. The CDR3 loop spans 14 amino acids. The CDR3 coding sequence is TGTGCCAGCAGCGGACTAGCGGGAGACTACGAGCAGTACTTC. This sequence encodes CASSGLAGDYEQYF.

This clonotype was counted between two and nine times. V usage is TRBV11-3 and J usage is TRBJ2-1, with D maybe TRBD2 (5 bases). The V gene lost 5 bases and the J gene lost 2 bases, with 16 bases spanning the gap. CDR3 length: 16 residues. The germline gives CDR1 SGHNT, CDR2 YENEEA. This CDR3 is CASSPNILAAYNEQFF. As DNA, the CDR3 is TGTGCCAGCAGCCCGAATATTCTAGCCGCCTACAATGAGCAGTTCTTC.

This clonotype has just a few counts. This chain connects TRBV5-5 to TRBJ2-2; D might be TRBD1 (5 bases). Germline CDR1 reads SGHKS; CDR2 reads YYEKEE (reference sequence). This CDR3 is 14 amino acids long. The ends were cut back, 2 bases at V and 5 bases at J, with 10 bases in the middle. The CDR3 DNA is TGTGCCAGCAGCTTTAAGGGGAAGACCGGGGAGCTGTTTTTT. This encodes CASSFKGKTGELFF.

This clonotype occurred a few times. The rearrangement links TRBV5-5 to TRBJ2-7, with 8 bases matching TRBD1. Per the germline V gene, CDR1 is SGHKS and CDR2 is YYEKEE (reference sequence). The CDR3 is 14 amino acids. Trimming at V came to 2 bases and at J to 3 bases, leaving 4 bases not matched to a gene. The chain's CDR3 is CASSFPGQGYEQYF. In DNA, the CDR3 is TGTGCCAGCAGCTTCCCTGGACAGGGCTACGAGCAGTACTTC.

The chain carries TRBV10-3 and TRBJ1-1, with D perhaps matching TRBD1 (6 bases). The germline CDR1 and CDR2 sequences are ENHRY and SYGVKD. V was pared by 8 bases and J by 0 bases, with 10 bases between. The CDR3 runs to 13 residues. In DNA, the CDR3 is TGTGCCATCCGACAGGAAATGAACACTGAAGCTTTCTTT. Translating gives CAIRQEMNTEAFF.

The chain combines TRBV19 with TRBJ2-2, with D hard to call. Germline loops: CDR1 LNHDA, CDR2 SQIVND (reference sequence). V was cut by 0 bases and J by 1 base, with 6 bases left in between. The CDR3 totals 15 residues. CDR3 region: CASSIEDLNTGELFF. CDR3 DNA sequence: TGTGCCAGTAGTATAGAGGACCTGAACACCGGGGAGCTGTTTTTT. The full variable domain, with the rest looked up from reference TRBV19 and TRBJ2-2, is DGGITQSPKYLFRKEGQNVTLSCEQNLNHDAMYWYRQDPGQGLRLIYYSQIVNDFQKGDIAEGYSVSREKKESFPLTVTSAQKNPTAFYLCASSIEDLNTGELFFGEGSRLTVL.

In its sample, this clonotype was seen a few times. This chain links TRBV7-3 with TRBJ2-7; TRBD1 matches at 7 bases. Germline V gene data show CDR1 as SGHTA and CDR2 as FQGTGA. V was clipped by 6 bases and J by 2 bases; unmatched bases: 16. The CDR3 is made up of 17 amino acids. DNA of the CDR3: TGTGCCAGCAGACTAATCCCGTCCGGGACAGAACCCTACGAGCAGTACTTC. Encoded protein: CASRLIPSGTEPYEQYF.

V usage is TRBV12-3 or TRBV12-4 and J usage is TRBJ2-4, with 9 bases matching TRBD2. Trimming cost V 3 bases and J 13 bases; bases outside gene matches: 4. CDR3 length: 12 residues. Here the CDR3 reads CASSLLAGTQYF. DNA for the CDR3: TGTGCCAGCAGTTTGCTAGCGGGGACACAGTACTTC.

This clonotype was picked up a small number of times. The chain couples TRBV5-1 to TRBJ2-7; 8 bases map to TRBD1. CDR3 size: 14 residues. The V and J ends lost 3 bases and 7 bases, in that order; junction bases with no gene match: 9. CDR1 and CDR2 (germline): SGHRS, YFSETQ. The CDR3 DNA reads as TGCGCCAGCAGCTCCCTGGACAGGGTTAGTGAGCAGTACTTC. Its translation is CASSSLDRVSEQYF.

The chain uses TRBV9 and TRBJ2-7, with D unclear. Germline V gene lookup returns CDR1 SGDLS and CDR2 YYNGEE. The CDR3 is 16 residues long. Trimming removed 7 bases at V and 1 base at J, with 21 bases between. This chain's CDR3 is CASGRGRTWVSYEQYF. The DNA of the CDR3 is TGTGCCAGCGGTCGAGGACGAACTTGGGTGTCCTACGAGCAGTACTTC.

This clonotype occurred a few times. V is TRBV10-3 and J is TRBJ2-3; D is ambiguous. Germline-derived CDR1 and CDR2 are ENHRY and SYGVKD. The CDR3 runs 10 residues. V dropped 8 bases and J dropped 4 bases, with 4 bases sitting between them. In DNA, the CDR3 is TGTGCCATCGGCTCAGATACGCAGTATTTT. Translating it yields CAIGSDTQYF.

The chain employs TRBV5-1 and TRBJ2-7; 7 bases align to TRBD1. The germline CDR1 and CDR2 sequences are SGHRS and YFSETQ. CDR3 length: 14 amino acids. V lost 4 bases and J lost 7; bases outside the gene matches: 11. The CDR3 DNA follows: TGCGCCAGCAGCCTGACAGGGCTCTGGGAGGAGCAGTACTTC. This codes for CASSLTGLWEEQYF.

This clonotype was counted a few times. The chain uses TRBV3-1 and TRBJ2-7, with TRBD2 matching 7 bases. The germline V gene has CDR1 LGHDT and CDR2 YNNKEL (reference sequence). V lost 1 base, J lost 2 bases, and 11 bases stayed unmatched. CDR3 size: 17 residues. The CDR3 region is CASSQGTLGGSTYEQYF. The CDR3, as DNA: TGTGCCAGCAGCCAAGGAACGCTTGGCGGGAGTACCTACGAGCAGTACTTC.

The rearrangement links TRBV20-1 to TRBJ2-3, with D possibly being TRBD1 or TRBD2 (5 bases each). V dropped 0 bases and J dropped 2 bases, with 9 bases sitting between them. Germline lookup yields CDR1 DFQATT and CDR2 SNEGSKA (reference sequence). This CDR3 has 14 amino acids. In DNA, the CDR3 is TGCAGTGCTAGAGACTCGGGGCTCACAGATACGCAGTATTTT. Translating gives CSARDSGLTDTQYF.